This TCR beta chain originates from a study of blood T cell repertoires in COVID-19. In the study overall: Sites in the United States, Italy and Spain provided acute and convalescent COVID-19 samples. The analysed material was cDNA or gDNA that came from T cells, B-cell-depleted T cells, or PBMCs.

V was clipped by 5 bases and J by 3 bases; unmatched bases: 10. CDR1 and CDR2 from the germline V gene are SGHTA and FQGNSA. This CDR3 spans 15 amino acids. Repertoires were generated with immunoSEQ multiplex PCR, while TCRdb's copy carries only in-frame clones and drops some. The sample carries under 75,000 clones, around 81% recorded once. The genes are TRBV7-2 and TRBJ2-7; 7 bases line up with TRBD2. Sequenced input: peripheral blood. The clonotype was recovered from a man in his 60s with acute or convalescent COVID-19. DNA for the CDR3: TGTGCCAGCAGCACTGATAGCGGGTCCCTCTACGAGCAGTACTTC. It specifies CASSTDSGSLYEQYF.